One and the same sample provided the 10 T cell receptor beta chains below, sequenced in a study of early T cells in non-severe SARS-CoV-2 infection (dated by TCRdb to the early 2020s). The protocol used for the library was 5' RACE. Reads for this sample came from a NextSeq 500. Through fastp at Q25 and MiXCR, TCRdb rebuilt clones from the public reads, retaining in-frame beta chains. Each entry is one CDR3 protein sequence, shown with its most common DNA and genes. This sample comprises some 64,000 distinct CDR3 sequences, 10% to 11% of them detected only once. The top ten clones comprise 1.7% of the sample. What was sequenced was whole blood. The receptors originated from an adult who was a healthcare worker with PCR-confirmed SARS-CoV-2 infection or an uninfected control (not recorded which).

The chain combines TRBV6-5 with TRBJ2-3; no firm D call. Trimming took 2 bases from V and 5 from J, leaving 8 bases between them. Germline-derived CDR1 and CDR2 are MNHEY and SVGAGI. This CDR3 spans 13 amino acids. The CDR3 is CASSYPPIDTQYF. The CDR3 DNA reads TGTGCCAGCAGTTACCCCCCAATAGATACGCAGTATTTT.

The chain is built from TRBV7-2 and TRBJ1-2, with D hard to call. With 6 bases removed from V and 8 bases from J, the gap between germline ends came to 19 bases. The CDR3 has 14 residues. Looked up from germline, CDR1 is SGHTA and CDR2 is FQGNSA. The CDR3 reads CASSFLFDMEGYTF. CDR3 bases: TGTGCCAGCAGTTTCCTTTTCGACATGGAAGGCTACACCTTC.

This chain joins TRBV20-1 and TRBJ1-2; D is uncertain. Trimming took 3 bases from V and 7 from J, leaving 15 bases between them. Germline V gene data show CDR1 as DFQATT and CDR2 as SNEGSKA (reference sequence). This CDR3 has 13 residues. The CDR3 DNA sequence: TGCAGTGCTAGCAGCCAGCAGGAGGGTGGCTACACCTTC. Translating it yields CSASSQQEGGYTF.

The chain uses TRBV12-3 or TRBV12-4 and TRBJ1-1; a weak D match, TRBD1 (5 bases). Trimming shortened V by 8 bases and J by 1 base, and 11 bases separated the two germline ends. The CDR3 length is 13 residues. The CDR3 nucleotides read TGTGCCAGCCGGGCAGGGAGGAACACTGAAGCTTTCTTT. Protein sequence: CASRAGRNTEAFF.

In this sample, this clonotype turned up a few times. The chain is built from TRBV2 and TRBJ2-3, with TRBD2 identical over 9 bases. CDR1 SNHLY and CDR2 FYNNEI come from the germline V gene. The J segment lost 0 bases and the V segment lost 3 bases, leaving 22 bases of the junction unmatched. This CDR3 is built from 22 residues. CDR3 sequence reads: CASSERDPRAGGPDLSTDTQYF. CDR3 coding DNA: TGTGCCAGCAGTGAGAGGGACCCCCGGGCGGGGGGGCCGGACTTAAGCACAGATACGCAGTATTTT.

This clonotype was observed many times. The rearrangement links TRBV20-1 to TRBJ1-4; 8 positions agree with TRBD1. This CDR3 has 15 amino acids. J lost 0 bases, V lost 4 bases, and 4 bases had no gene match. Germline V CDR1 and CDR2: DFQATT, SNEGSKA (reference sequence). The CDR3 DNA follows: TGCAGTGCTACGGACAGGGTTGCAACTAATGAAAAACTGTTTTTT. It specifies CSATDRVATNEKLFF.

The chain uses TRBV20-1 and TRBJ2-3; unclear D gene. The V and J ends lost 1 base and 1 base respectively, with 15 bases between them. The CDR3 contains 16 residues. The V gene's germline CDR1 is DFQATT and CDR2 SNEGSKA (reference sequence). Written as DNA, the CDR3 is TGCAGTGCTAGAGTAAGAGGAAGGGTCCGCACAGATACGCAGTATTTT. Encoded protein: CSARVRGRVRTDTQYF.

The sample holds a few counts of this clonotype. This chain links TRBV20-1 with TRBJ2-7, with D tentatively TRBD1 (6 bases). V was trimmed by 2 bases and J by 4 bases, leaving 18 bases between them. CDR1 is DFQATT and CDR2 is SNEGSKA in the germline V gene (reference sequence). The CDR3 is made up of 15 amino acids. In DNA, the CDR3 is TGCAGTGCTAGAAACGACAGGACTCGCAGGTACGAGCAGTACTTC. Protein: CSARNDRTRRYEQYF.

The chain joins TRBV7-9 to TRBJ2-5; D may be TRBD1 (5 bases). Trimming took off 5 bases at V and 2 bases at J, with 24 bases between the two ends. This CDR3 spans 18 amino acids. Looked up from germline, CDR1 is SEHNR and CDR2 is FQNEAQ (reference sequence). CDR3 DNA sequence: TGTGCCAGCAGCGGAAGAATGCCACAGGTTCCGAGGCAAGAGACCCAGTACTTC. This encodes CASSGRMPQVPRQETQYF. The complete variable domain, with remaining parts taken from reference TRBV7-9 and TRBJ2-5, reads DTGVSQNPRHKITKRGQNVTFRCDPISEHNRLYWYRQTLGQGPEFLTYFQNEAQLEKSRLLSDRFSAERPKGSFSTLEIQRTEQGDSAMYLCASSGRMPQVPRQETQYFGPGTRLLVL.

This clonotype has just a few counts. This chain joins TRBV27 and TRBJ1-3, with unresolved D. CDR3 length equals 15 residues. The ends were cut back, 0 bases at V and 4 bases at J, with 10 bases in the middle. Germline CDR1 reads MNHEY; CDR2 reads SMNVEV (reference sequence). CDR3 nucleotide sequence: TGTGCCAGCAGTTTATCGGGCATCTCCGGAAACACCATATATTTT. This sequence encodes CASSLSGISGNTIYF.